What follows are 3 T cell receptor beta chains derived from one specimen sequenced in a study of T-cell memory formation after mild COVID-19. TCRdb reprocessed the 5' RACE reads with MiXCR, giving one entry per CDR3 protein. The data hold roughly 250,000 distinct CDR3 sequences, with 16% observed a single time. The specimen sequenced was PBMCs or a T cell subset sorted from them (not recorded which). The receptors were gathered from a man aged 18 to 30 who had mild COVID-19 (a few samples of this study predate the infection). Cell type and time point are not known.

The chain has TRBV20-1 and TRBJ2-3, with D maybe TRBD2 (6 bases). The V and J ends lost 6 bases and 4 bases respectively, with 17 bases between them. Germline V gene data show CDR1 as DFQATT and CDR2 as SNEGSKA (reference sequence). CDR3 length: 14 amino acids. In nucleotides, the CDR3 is TGCAGTGCCCCCCTACCGGCGGGGCCAGATACGCAGTATTTT. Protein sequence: CSAPLPAGPDTQYF.

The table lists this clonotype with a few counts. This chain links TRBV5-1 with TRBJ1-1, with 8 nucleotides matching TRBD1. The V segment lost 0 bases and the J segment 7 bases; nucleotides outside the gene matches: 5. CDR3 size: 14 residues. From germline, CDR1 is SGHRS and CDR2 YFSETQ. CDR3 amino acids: CASSLAGTGHEAFF. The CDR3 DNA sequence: TGCGCCAGCAGCTTGGCCGGGACAGGTCATGAAGCTTTCTTT.

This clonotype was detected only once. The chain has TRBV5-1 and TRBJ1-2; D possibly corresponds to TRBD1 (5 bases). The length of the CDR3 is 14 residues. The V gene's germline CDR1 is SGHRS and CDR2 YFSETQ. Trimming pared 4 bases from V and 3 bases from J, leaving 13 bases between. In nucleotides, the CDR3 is TGCGCCAGCAGCCCTCGGGGACCCTACTATGGCTACACCTTC. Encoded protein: CASSPRGPYYGYTF.